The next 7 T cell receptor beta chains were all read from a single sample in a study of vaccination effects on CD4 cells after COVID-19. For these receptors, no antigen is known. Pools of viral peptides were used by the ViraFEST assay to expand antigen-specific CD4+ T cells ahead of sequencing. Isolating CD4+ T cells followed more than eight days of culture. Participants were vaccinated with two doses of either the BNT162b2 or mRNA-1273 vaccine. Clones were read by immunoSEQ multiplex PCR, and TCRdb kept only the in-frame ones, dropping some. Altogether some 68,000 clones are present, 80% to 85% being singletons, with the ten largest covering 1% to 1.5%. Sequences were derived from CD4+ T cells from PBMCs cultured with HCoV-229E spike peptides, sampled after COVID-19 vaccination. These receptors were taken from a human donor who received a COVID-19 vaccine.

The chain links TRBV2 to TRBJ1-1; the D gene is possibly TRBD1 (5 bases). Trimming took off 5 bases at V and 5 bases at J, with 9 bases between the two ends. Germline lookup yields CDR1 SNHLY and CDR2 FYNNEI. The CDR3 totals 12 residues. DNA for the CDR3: TGTGCCAGCAGTCTTAGGGGAACTGAAGCTTTCTTT. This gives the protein CASSLRGTEAFF.

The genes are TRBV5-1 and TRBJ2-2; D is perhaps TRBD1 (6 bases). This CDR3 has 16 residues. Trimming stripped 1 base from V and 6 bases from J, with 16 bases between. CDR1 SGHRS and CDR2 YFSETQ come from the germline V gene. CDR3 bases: TGCGCCAGCAGCTTGTATAACAGGGCTGGTCCCGGGGAGCTGTTTTTT. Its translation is CASSLYNRAGPGELFF.

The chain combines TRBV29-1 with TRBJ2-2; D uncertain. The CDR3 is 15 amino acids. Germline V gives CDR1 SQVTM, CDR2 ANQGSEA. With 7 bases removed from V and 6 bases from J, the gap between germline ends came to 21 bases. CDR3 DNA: TGCAGCGCCGGGCCTTACGGGTATCAATCCGGGGAGCTGTTTTTT. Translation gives CSAGPYGYQSGELFF.

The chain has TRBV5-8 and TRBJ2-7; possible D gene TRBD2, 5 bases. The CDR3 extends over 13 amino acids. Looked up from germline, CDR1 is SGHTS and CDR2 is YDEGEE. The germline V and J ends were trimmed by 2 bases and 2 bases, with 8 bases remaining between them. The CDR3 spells CASSLGLTYEQYV. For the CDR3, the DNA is TGTGCCAGCAGCTTAGGACTGACCTACGAGCAGTACGTC.

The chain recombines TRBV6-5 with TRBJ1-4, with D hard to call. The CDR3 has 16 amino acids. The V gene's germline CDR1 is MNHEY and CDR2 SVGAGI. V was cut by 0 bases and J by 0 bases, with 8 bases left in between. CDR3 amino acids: CASSYSRFPTNEKLFF. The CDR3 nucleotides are TGTGCCAGCAGTTACTCAAGATTCCCAACTAATGAAAAACTGTTTTTT.

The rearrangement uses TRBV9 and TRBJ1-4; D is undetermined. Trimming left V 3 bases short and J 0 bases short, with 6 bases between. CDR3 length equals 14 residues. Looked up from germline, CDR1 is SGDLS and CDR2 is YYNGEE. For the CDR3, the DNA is TGTGCCAGCAGCGCCGATACAACTAATGAAAAACTGTTTTTT. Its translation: CASSADTTNEKLFF.

CDR3 region: CASSESGSGRGTQYF. DNA for the CDR3: TGTGCCAGCAGTGAATCGGGGAGCGGGCGAGGGACCCAGTACTTC. The V gene is TRBV25-1, the J gene TRBJ2-5, with a tentative D call TRBD2 (6 bases). Germline CDR1 MGHDK, CDR2 SYGVNS. The V end was cut by 1 base, the J end by 7 bases, with 16 bases between. This CDR3 region has 15 residues.